This is a list of T cell receptor beta chains from one sample in a study of blood T cell repertoires in COVID-19. Data came from immunoSEQ multiplex PCR; TCRdb stores just in-frame clones and leaves some out. The table shows hundreds of thousands of clones, with 70% to 85% occurring only once. Sequences were obtained from PBMCs or T cells enriched from blood (not recorded which). The source is a woman aged 55 to 70 who had recovered from COVID-19. The CDR3 runs from the conserved cysteine through the conserved F or W. The order of the fields is clone size, J gene, CDR3 length, D gene, V gene, CDR3 DNA, CDR3 protein. D genes are given only for firm matches. The size entry is marked missing in some rows and otherwise reads once, few, many or a size class.

>.|TRBJ1-4|16|.|TRBV6-5
TGTGCCAGCAGTTACTCGCAGGGCTCTGAAGTGGAAAAACTGTTTTTT
CASSYSQGSEVEKLFF
>.|TRBJ1-2|10|.|TRBV6-5
TGTGCCAGCGGGCCATATGGCTACACCTTC
CASGPYGYTF
>.|TRBJ2-7|11|.|TRBV12-3/TRBV12-4
TGTGCCAGCAGTTTATCTTCAGGGCGGTACTTC
CASSLSSGRYF
>.|TRBJ1-4|16|.|TRBV10-1
TGCGCCACCGACCCCTCCTGGCGGTCCGCTAATGAAAAACTGTTTTTT
CATDPSWRSANEKLFF
>.|TRBJ2-3|16|TRBD2|TRBV11-3
TGTGCCAGCAGCTTAAGTAGCGGGGGGGCATATGATACGCAGTATTTT
CASSLSSGGAYDTQYF
>few|TRBJ1-4|17|.|TRBV7-9
TGTGCCAGCAGCTCCCCTGGGGCGGGGGCAACTAATGAAAAACTGTTTTTT
CASSSPGAGATNEKLFF
>.|TRBJ1-5|14|.|TRBV6-5
TGTGCCAGCAGTTACTCGGAACAGGGCCAGCCCCAGCATTTT
CASSYSEQGQPQHF
>.|TRBJ2-7|11|.|TRBV24-1
TGTGCCACCAGTGATTTAAGAGGGTGGTACTTC
CATSDLRGWYF
>.|TRBJ1-3|16|.|TRBV11-2
TGTGCCAGCAGCTTAGATCCCGGGAGCTCTGGAAACACCATATATTTT
CASSLDPGSSGNTIYF
>once|TRBJ1-5|15|.|TRBV15
TGTGCCACCAGCAGAGATCCGACAAGTAATCAGCCCCAGCATTTT
CATSRDPTSNQPQHF
>.|TRBJ2-7|14|.|TRBV7-2
TGTGCCAGCAGCCCCCGGTTGGCGGCCGACGAGCAGTACTTC
CASSPRLAADEQYF
>.|TRBJ2-2|15|TRBD1|TRBV7-2
TGTGCCAGCAGCTTGGGACAGGGGGTGGTCGGGGAGCTGTTTTTT
CASSLGQGVVGELFF
>.|TRBJ1-1|14|.|TRBV7-8
TGTGCCAGCAGCTTTTTGACAGGGAACACTGAAGCTTTCTTT
CASSFLTGNTEAFF
>.|TRBJ2-3|15|.|TRBV25-1
TGTGCCAGCAGTCCGAGAAGAACTAGCACAGATACGCAGTATTTT
CASSPRRTSTDTQYF
>.|TRBJ1-5|13|TRBD1|TRBV10-3
TGTGCCATCACCGGACAGGAAGATCAGCCCCAGCATTTT
CAITGQEDQPQHF
>.|TRBJ1-1|14|TRBD1|TRBV5-1
TGCGCCAGCAGTACGGGACAGGGGAACACTGAAGCTTTCTTT
CASSTGQGNTEAFF
>.|TRBJ1-5|15|.|TRBV19
TGTGCCAGTAGTATCTTGACAGCTAGCAATCAGCCCCAGCATTTT
CASSILTASNQPQHF
>.|TRBJ2-3|13|.|TRBV19
TGTGCCAGTAGTATTGCCGGGTCAGATACGCAGTATTTT
CASSIAGSDTQYF
>.|TRBJ2-2|14|TRBD1|TRBV12-5
TGTGCTAGTGGTTTGGCTACAGGGGCCGGGGAGCTGTTTTTT
CASGLATGAGELFF
>.|TRBJ1-5|14|.|TRBV7-6
TGTGCCAGCAGCTTAGATTCGGGTAGTCAGCCCCAGCATTTT
CASSLDSGSQPQHF
>once|TRBJ2-1|13|.|TRBV10-3
TGTGCCATCACCGACAGTCCGCAGGGTGAGCAGTTCTTC
CAITDSPQGEQFF
>.|TRBJ2-5|14|.|TRBV18
TGTGCCAGCTCTCACCGGGACAAACAGGAGACCCAGTACTTC
CASSHRDKQETQYF
>.|TRBJ1-4|13|.|TRBV19
TGTGCCAGCGACCAGGGGTTTAATGAAAAACTGTTTTTT
CASDQGFNEKLFF
>.|TRBJ1-1|14|.|TRBV6-1
TGTGCCAGCAGTGAAATGCAGGAGAACACTGAAGCTTTCTTT
CASSEMQENTEAFF
>.|TRBJ1-1|14|TRBD1|TRBV20-1
TGCAGTGCTAGTAGATCCTACAGGGGTACTGAAGCTTTCTTT
CSASRSYRGTEAFF
>.|TRBJ2-7|13|.|TRBV19
TGTGCCAGTAGTAATGGCTGGGGCGACGAGCAGTACTTC
CASSNGWGDEQYF
>.|TRBJ1-3|13|TRBD1|TRBV7-3
TGTGCCAGCAGTTCTGGACAGGGGAACACCATATATTTT
CASSSGQGNTIYF
>.|TRBJ2-1|16|TRBD2|TRBV6-5
TGTGCCAGCAGTTACCCACGAGCGGGGGGGCATAATGAGCAGTTCTTC
CASSYPRAGGHNEQFF
>.|TRBJ2-2|13|.|TRBV4-3
TGCGCCAGCAGCCACAGGGTCGGCGGGGAGCTGTTTTTT
CASSHRVGGELFF
>.|TRBJ2-1|13|TRBD1|TRBV7-9
TGTGCCAGCGACGGACAGGGATACAATGAGCAGTTCTTC
CASDGQGYNEQFF
>.|TRBJ1-4|17|.|TRBV27
TGTGCCAGCAGTTCTAAATTAAACGGGAGAAGAGGCGAAAAACTGTTTTTT
CASSSKLNGRRGEKLFF
>few|TRBJ2-1|14|TRBD2|TRBV19
TGTGCCAGTAGGGCTAGCGGACGCTACAATGAGCAGTTCTTC
CASRASGRYNEQFF
>once|TRBJ2-1|15|TRBD2|TRBV6-5
TGTGCCAGCAGGGGACTAGCGGGGGGGGTTGGAGAGCAGTTCTTC
CASRGLAGGVGEQFF
>.|TRBJ1-1|14|.|TRBV7-8
TGTGCCAGCAGCTTCTCTACAGGGAACACTGAAGCTTTCTTT
CASSFSTGNTEAFF
>.|TRBJ2-1|14|TRBD1|TRBV5-8
TGTGCCAGCGGACGGGACAGGGGGTTCGATGAGCAGTTCTTC
CASGRDRGFDEQFF
>.|TRBJ2-5|18|.|TRBV27
TGTGCCAGCAGCCCCACGACAGGGCTGGGACTTCAGGGGGAGACCCAGTACTTC
CASSPTTGLGLQGETQYF
>few|TRBJ1-3|14|.|TRBV12-5
TGTGCTAGTGGTTTGGACAGTTCTGGAAACACCATATATTTT
CASGLDSSGNTIYF
>once|TRBJ2-6|14|TRBD1|TRBV25-1
TGTGCCAGCGCCGACAGGGGGAGGTCAGGCGTCCTGACTTTC
CASADRGRSGVLTF
>.|TRBJ2-7|14|.|TRBV5-6
TGTGCCAGCAGCTTGGACGGGAATAGGTACGAGCAGTACTTC
CASSLDGNRYEQYF
>.|TRBJ1-6|17|.|TRBV24-1
TGTGCCACCAGTGATCGCGGGCGGGGGCCCTATAATTCACCCCTCCACTTT
CATSDRGRGPYNSPLHF
>.|TRBJ1-6|18|TRBD1|TRBV10-2
TGCGCCAGCGGGAGTACCCGGGACAGGGGTTCCTATAATTCACCCCTCCACTTT
CASGSTRDRGSYNSPLHF
>.|TRBJ2-5|13|.|TRBV5-1
TGCGCCAGCAGCTTGGGACAGAAAGAGACCCAGTACTTC
CASSLGQKETQYF
>.|TRBJ1-6|13|.|TRBV19
TGTGCCACCCTAAGGGACAAAAATTCACCCCTCCACTTT
CATLRDKNSPLHF
>.|TRBJ2-1|12|.|TRBV15
TGTGCCACCAGCAGAGCACAGAATGAGCAGTTCTTC
CATSRAQNEQFF
>few|TRBJ2-3|16|TRBD2|TRBV10-3
TGTGCCATCAGTGAGGGCAGCGGGGGGGCCGTAGATACGCAGTATTTT
CAISEGSGGAVDTQYF
>.|TRBJ2-3|14|TRBD1|TRBV7-9
TGTGCCAGCAGCTTGACAGGGGGGATAGATACGCAGTATTTT
CASSLTGGIDTQYF
>.|TRBJ1-2|14|TRBD1|TRBV6-4
TGTGCCAGCAGTGACTCGAGACAGGGGTATGGCTACACCTTC
CASSDSRQGYGYTF
>.|TRBJ2-5|17|.|TRBV23-1
TGCGCCAGCAGTCAATCAGAAGGTAGAGATCGAGGCGAGACCCAGTACTTC
CASSQSEGRDRGETQYF
>once|TRBJ1-4|12|.|TRBV11-2
TGTGCCAGCAGCGAAGGAGGGGAAAAACTGTTTTTT
CASSEGGEKLFF
>.|TRBJ2-1|14|TRBD2|TRBV29-1
TGCAGCGTTGAAAGAGCGGGGGGGCCGAGTGAGCAGTTCTTC
CSVERAGGPSEQFF
>.|TRBJ1-1|13|.|TRBV10-3
TGTGCCATCAGGGAGGGAGCAAACACTGAAGCTTTCTTT
CAIREGANTEAFF
>.|TRBJ1-6|14|.|TRBV15
TGTGCCACCAGCAGGGACATGCGGAATTCACCCCTCCACTTT
CATSRDMRNSPLHF